These 6 T cell receptor beta chains were sequenced from one sample in a study of T cells after yellow fever vaccination. Each CDR3 protein gets one entry after TCRdb re-called the 5' RACE reads with MiXCR. The data show around 140,000 distinct CDR3 sequences, less than 8.5% seen once. Sequenced here: CD4+ T cells sorted from PBMCs, sampled 10 days after the yellow fever booster vaccination. The source is a man under 40 who received the YFV17D yellow fever vaccine.

This clonotype occurred many times. This chain connects TRBV7-2 to TRBJ2-2, with D perhaps matching TRBD1 (5 bases). V shed 5 bases and J shed 4 bases, with 17 bases lying between them. Per germline, CDR1 SGHTA and CDR2 FQGNSA. This CDR3 contains 16 residues. CDR3 bases: TGTGCCAGCAGCCGACAGACAGCTCTCCTCACCGGGGAGCTGTTTTTT. Translating gives CASSRQTALLTGELFF.

This clonotype was counted a few times. V usage is TRBV6-2 or TRBV6-3 and J usage is TRBJ2-1; D is undetermined. The germline V and J ends were trimmed by 8 bases and 5 bases, with 16 bases remaining between them. CDR1 MNHEY and CDR2 SVGEGT come from the germline V gene. This CDR3 is 14 amino acids long. The CDR3 protein is CASHPPPRDNEQFF. In DNA, the CDR3 is TGTGCCAGCCATCCACCCCCCCGAGACAATGAGCAGTTCTTC.

This clonotype was detected many times. The chain employs TRBV18 and TRBJ2-5; 9 bases fit TRBD2. Germline V gene lookup returns CDR1 KGHSH and CDR2 LQKENI. This CDR3 contains 13 residues. V lost 3 bases and J lost 5; bases outside the gene matches: 1. This CDR3 is CASSPGTSETQYF. The CDR3 DNA sequence: TGTGCCAGCTCACCCGGGACTAGCGAGACCCAGTACTTC.

At least ten counts were recorded for this clonotype. CDR3 in amino acids: CSARPLRDTEAFF. In DNA, the CDR3 is TGCAGTGCTAGACCCTTAAGGGACACTGAAGCTTTCTTT. This chain joins TRBV20-1 and TRBJ1-1, with D uncertain. Per germline, CDR1 DFQATT and CDR2 SNEGSKA (reference sequence). V dropped 2 bases and J dropped 3 bases, with 10 bases sitting between them. CDR3 length equals 13 residues.

Only a few counts were recorded for this clonotype. J is TRBJ2-5 and V is TRBV11-2; D remains unclear. Trimming removed 5 bases from V and 2 bases from J, with 12 bases in between. The CDR3 runs 14 residues. The V gene's germline CDR1 is SGHAT and CDR2 FQNNGV. CDR3 loop: CASSLGYRQETQYF. The CDR3 DNA is TGTGCCAGCAGCCTGGGGTACAGACAAGAGACCCAGTACTTC.

This clonotype showed up just a few times. V is TRBV5-1 and J is TRBJ1-1, with 8 bases matching TRBD1. V trimming: 4 bases; J trimming: 6 bases; junction bases outside the gene matches: 8. The CDR3 spans 14 residues. Germline values: CDR1 SGHRS, CDR2 YFSETQ. The CDR3 DNA sequence: TGCGCCAGCAGCCCGACAGGGGCCAACGCTGAAGCTTTCTTT. It translates to CASSPTGANAEAFF.